This record covers a single TCR beta chain. Its target is not known. V lost 5 bases and J lost 1, with 8 bases in between. The CDR3 runs 13 residues. Germline V gene lookup returns CDR1 MRHNA and CDR2 SNTAGT. The sample belongs to a study of T cells in localized non-small cell lung cancer. Libraries were prepared by immunoSEQ multiplex PCR; TCRdb keeps only in-frame clonotypes and omits some of them. The sample lists 75,000 to 85,000 clones; 80% were seen once. Study observations and caveats: Adjacent lung had a median about 57 of the 100 largest tumor clones. Uninvolved adjacent lung showed higher T cell clonality than tumor. Heterogeneity remains possible, as sequencing covered one tumor region only.

This sample comprised peripheral blood, obtained before any cancer treatment. V gene TRBV6-4 combines with J gene TRBJ1-1; maybe TRBD1 (6 bases). This clonotype originated in a female donor of 60 years or more with stage I lung adenocarcinoma. The CDR3 reads CASSQGQNTEAFF. The CDR3 nucleotides are TGTGCCAGCAGTCAGGGGCAGAACACTGAAGCTTTCTTT.